These T cell receptor beta chains were read from a single sample in a study of blood T cell repertoires in COVID-19. Clones were sequenced by immunoSEQ multiplex PCR, and TCRdb holds only the in-frame ones, with some missing. The repertoire holds more than 100,000 clones, with approximately 81% as singletons. Sequences were obtained from peripheral blood. These receptors originate from a woman aged 60-75 years with active or convalescent COVID-19. The CDR3 runs from the conserved cysteine through the conserved F or W. A D gene is named only where the DNA matches it firmly. Clone size appears in some rows only: once, few, many, or a class for an expanded clone.

CDR3 protein: CASGLDRTAYEQYF; CDR3 DNA: TGCGCCAGCGGGTTAGATCGAACAGCCTACGAGCAGTACTTC; CDR3 length: 14; V gene: TRBV5-1; clone size: few; J gene: TRBJ2-7; D gene: NA
CDR3 protein: CSVAQGRGYTF; CDR3 DNA: TGCAGCGTTGCCCAGGGTCGTGGCTACACCTTC; CDR3 length: 11; V gene: TRBV29-1; clone size: NA; J gene: TRBJ1-2; D gene: NA
CDR3 protein: CASSQANLAGGLLYEQYF; CDR3 DNA: TGTGCCAGCTCACAAGCCAACCTAGCGGGAGGACTCCTTTACGAGCAGTACTTC; CDR3 length: 18; V gene: TRBV18; clone size: NA; J gene: TRBJ2-7; D gene: TRBD2
CDR3 protein: CASSSQGATGELFF; CDR3 DNA: TGTGCCAGCAGCTCTCAGGGGGCCACCGGGGAGCTGTTTTTT; CDR3 length: 14; V gene: TRBV7-2; clone size: NA; J gene: TRBJ2-2; D gene: TRBD1
CDR3 protein: CAWSQGSKNIQYF; CDR3 DNA: TGTGCCTGGAGTCAGGGGTCCAAAAACATTCAGTACTTC; CDR3 length: 13; V gene: TRBV30; clone size: NA; J gene: TRBJ2-4; D gene: NA
CDR3 protein: CASWGTGGTEAFF; CDR3 DNA: TGCGCCAGCTGGGGGACAGGGGGCACTGAAGCTTTCTTT; CDR3 length: 13; V gene: TRBV5-1; clone size: NA; J gene: TRBJ1-1; D gene: TRBD1
CDR3 protein: CATHWDRAYNEQFF; CDR3 DNA: TGTGCCACGCACTGGGACAGGGCCTACAATGAGCAGTTCTTC; CDR3 length: 14; V gene: TRBV5-4; clone size: once; J gene: TRBJ2-1; D gene: TRBD1
CDR3 protein: CASSLYGTGTMNTEAFF; CDR3 DNA: TGTGCCAGCAGTCTGTACGGGACAGGGACCATGAACACTGAAGCTTTCTTT; CDR3 length: 17; V gene: TRBV28; clone size: NA; J gene: TRBJ1-1; D gene: TRBD1
CDR3 protein: CASSFPWTSHEQYF; CDR3 DNA: TGTGCCAGCAGCTTCCCATGGACTAGCCACGAGCAGTACTTC; CDR3 length: 14; V gene: TRBV7-8; clone size: NA; J gene: TRBJ2-7; D gene: TRBD2
CDR3 protein: CASSLGQDIYQPQHF; CDR3 DNA: TGTGCCAGCAGCTTGGGACAGGATATTTATCAGCCCCAGCATTTT; CDR3 length: 15; V gene: TRBV5-6; clone size: NA; J gene: TRBJ1-5; D gene: NA
CDR3 protein: CASSQRVSGWDGYTF; CDR3 DNA: TGTGCCAGCAGCCAAAGAGTGTCAGGGTGGGATGGCTACACCTTC; CDR3 length: 15; V gene: TRBV7-2; clone size: NA; J gene: TRBJ1-2; D gene: NA
CDR3 protein: CAWSVLAGRTDTQYF; CDR3 DNA: TGTGCCTGGAGTGTATTGGCAGGGAGGACAGATACGCAGTATTTT; CDR3 length: 15; V gene: TRBV30; clone size: NA; J gene: TRBJ2-3; D gene: NA
CDR3 protein: CATSDMTSGGADTQYF; CDR3 DNA: TGTGCCACCAGTGATATGACTAGCGGGGGCGCAGATACGCAGTATTTT; CDR3 length: 16; V gene: TRBV24-1; clone size: NA; J gene: TRBJ2-3; D gene: TRBD2
CDR3 protein: CASSTRGWGYEQYF; CDR3 DNA: TGTGCCAGCAGTACCCGGGGGTGGGGCTACGAGCAGTACTTC; CDR3 length: 14; V gene: TRBV2; clone size: NA; J gene: TRBJ2-7; D gene: NA
CDR3 protein: CASSLSGSGANVLTF; CDR3 DNA: TGTGCCAGCAGCTTATCGGGCTCTGGGGCCAACGTCCTGACTTTC; CDR3 length: 15; V gene: TRBV7-2; clone size: NA; J gene: TRBJ2-6; D gene: NA
CDR3 protein: CASRASLPNEQFF; CDR3 DNA: TGTGCCAGCAGGGCTAGTCTCCCCAATGAGCAGTTCTTC; CDR3 length: 13; V gene: TRBV27; clone size: NA; J gene: TRBJ2-1; D gene: NA
CDR3 protein: CASSVEGREGFSGNTIYF; CDR3 DNA: TGTGCCAGCAGCGTAGAGGGTCGGGAGGGATTCTCTGGAAACACCATATATTTT; CDR3 length: 18; V gene: TRBV9; clone size: NA; J gene: TRBJ1-3; D gene: NA
CDR3 protein: CASINLAGGPKMSTDTQYF; CDR3 DNA: TGTGCCAGCATCAATCTAGCGGGAGGGCCTAAAATGAGCACAGATACGCAGTATTTT; CDR3 length: 19; V gene: TRBV27; clone size: NA; J gene: TRBJ2-3; D gene: TRBD2
CDR3 protein: CASSPGLGTGLPREQYF; CDR3 DNA: TGTGCCAGCTCACCCGGCCTCGGGACAGGGCTGCCTAGGGAGCAGTACTTC; CDR3 length: 17; V gene: TRBV18; clone size: NA; J gene: TRBJ2-7; D gene: TRBD1
CDR3 protein: CASSFGGLAGVQETQYF; CDR3 DNA: TGTGCCAGCAGCTTCGGAGGACTAGCGGGAGTACAAGAGACCCAGTACTTC; CDR3 length: 17; V gene: TRBV13; clone size: few; J gene: TRBJ2-5; D gene: TRBD2
CDR3 protein: CASSFLSGEGTGELFF; CDR3 DNA: TGTGCCAGCAGCTTTCTTAGCGGAGAGGGCACCGGGGAGCTGTTTTTT; CDR3 length: 16; V gene: TRBV7-6; clone size: once; J gene: TRBJ2-2; D gene: NA
CDR3 protein: CAWRGTSGKGEQYF; CDR3 DNA: TGTGCCTGGAGGGGGACTAGCGGGAAAGGCGAGCAGTACTTC; CDR3 length: 14; V gene: TRBV30; clone size: NA; J gene: TRBJ2-7; D gene: TRBD2
CDR3 protein: CASSIGNSNNEQFF; CDR3 DNA: TGCGCCAGCAGCATCGGGAATAGTAACAATGAGCAGTTCTTC; CDR3 length: 14; V gene: TRBV5-1; clone size: NA; J gene: TRBJ2-1; D gene: NA
CDR3 protein: CASSLLRGGVYGYTF; CDR3 DNA: TGTGCCAGCAGCTTGCTTAGGGGCGGGGTCTATGGCTACACCTTC; CDR3 length: 15; V gene: TRBV5-6; clone size: NA; J gene: TRBJ1-2; D gene: NA
CDR3 protein: CASSSREVARLTFF; CDR3 DNA: TGTGCCAGCAGTTCCCGGGAGGTGGCCCGGCTAACTTTCTTT; CDR3 length: 14; V gene: TRBV6-5; clone size: NA; J gene: TRBJ1-1; D gene: NA
CDR3 protein: CASSLAGIGYGYTF; CDR3 DNA: TGTGCCAGCAGCTTGGCCGGGATTGGCTATGGCTACACCTTC; CDR3 length: 14; V gene: TRBV5-6; clone size: NA; J gene: TRBJ1-2; D gene: NA
CDR3 protein: CASTDRPRRFSNYGYTF; CDR3 DNA: TGTGCCAGCACTGATCGCCCAAGGAGGTTCAGTAACTATGGCTACACCTTC; CDR3 length: 17; V gene: TRBV28; clone size: NA; J gene: TRBJ1-2; D gene: NA
CDR3 protein: CASSLTSYGYTF; CDR3 DNA: TGTGCCAGCAGCTTGACTTCCTATGGCTACACCTTC; CDR3 length: 12; V gene: TRBV5-6; clone size: NA; J gene: TRBJ1-2; D gene: NA
CDR3 protein: CASNTISGANVLTF; CDR3 DNA: TGTGCCAGCAACACAATCAGTGGGGCCAACGTCCTGACTTTC; CDR3 length: 14; V gene: TRBV5-5; clone size: few; J gene: TRBJ2-6; D gene: NA
CDR3 protein: CSAEADTEAFF; CDR3 DNA: TGCAGCGCCGAGGCAGACACTGAAGCTTTCTTT; CDR3 length: 11; V gene: TRBV29-1; clone size: NA; J gene: TRBJ1-1; D gene: NA
CDR3 protein: CASSLSRGTQYF; CDR3 DNA: TGTGCCAGCAGCCTTTCGCGGGGTACGCAGTATTTT; CDR3 length: 12; V gene: TRBV12-3/TRBV12-4; clone size: NA; J gene: TRBJ2-3; D gene: NA
CDR3 protein: CASSPGGDGYTF; CDR3 DNA: TGTGCCAGCAGCCCGGGAGGGGACGGCTACACCTTC; CDR3 length: 12; V gene: TRBV9; clone size: few; J gene: TRBJ1-2; D gene: NA
CDR3 protein: CASRGGAVNTEAFF; CDR3 DNA: TGTGCCAGCAGAGGGGGGGCTGTGAACACTGAAGCTTTCTTT; CDR3 length: 14; V gene: TRBV5-4; clone size: few; J gene: TRBJ1-1; D gene: NA
CDR3 protein: CASSFVNEKLFF; CDR3 DNA: TGTGCCAGTAGCTTCGTTAATGAAAAACTGTTTTTT; CDR3 length: 12; V gene: TRBV19; clone size: NA; J gene: TRBJ1-4; D gene: NA
CDR3 protein: CASSLNRQGSPPPGNTIYF; CDR3 DNA: TGCGCCAGCAGCTTGAACCGACAGGGATCTCCCCCCCCTGGAAACACCATATATTTT; CDR3 length: 19; V gene: TRBV5-1; clone size: NA; J gene: TRBJ1-3; D gene: TRBD1
CDR3 protein: CASILRGRSYEQYF; CDR3 DNA: TGTGCCAGTATCCTCAGGGGGCGCTCCTACGAGCAGTACTTC; CDR3 length: 14; V gene: TRBV19; clone size: few; J gene: TRBJ2-7; D gene: TRBD1
CDR3 protein: CATSAGEGSGQPQHF; CDR3 DNA: TGTGCCACCAGTGCCGGGGAGGGGAGCGGGCAGCCCCAGCATTTT; CDR3 length: 15; V gene: TRBV24-1; clone size: NA; J gene: TRBJ1-5; D gene: NA
CDR3 protein: CAISGDRGPYEQYF; CDR3 DNA: TGTGCCATCAGTGGCGACAGGGGGCCGTACGAGCAGTACTTC; CDR3 length: 14; V gene: TRBV10-3; clone size: NA; J gene: TRBJ2-7; D gene: TRBD1
CDR3 protein: CASSQGQISANQPQHF; CDR3 DNA: TGTGCCAGCTCCCAGGGACAGATATCAGCTAATCAGCCCCAGCATTTT; CDR3 length: 16; V gene: TRBV18; clone size: NA; J gene: TRBJ1-5; D gene: TRBD1
CDR3 protein: CATSRLPDTGKFF; CDR3 DNA: TGTGCCACCAGCAGACTCCCAGACACGGGAAAGTTCTTC; CDR3 length: 13; V gene: TRBV15; clone size: NA; J gene: TRBJ2-1; D gene: NA
CDR3 protein: CASSLQGTKNIQYF; CDR3 DNA: TGTGCCAGCAGTTTACAGGGAACCAAAAACATTCAGTACTTC; CDR3 length: 14; V gene: TRBV2; clone size: NA; J gene: TRBJ2-4; D gene: NA
CDR3 protein: CASSTLPGQGYEQYF; CDR3 DNA: TGTGCCAGTAGTACGCTCCCGGGACAGGGCTACGAGCAGTACTTC; CDR3 length: 15; V gene: TRBV19; clone size: NA; J gene: TRBJ2-7; D gene: TRBD1
CDR3 protein: CASSSFGTGLYEQYF; CDR3 DNA: TGTGCCAGTAGCTCCTTTGGGACAGGGCTTTACGAGCAGTACTTC; CDR3 length: 15; V gene: TRBV19; clone size: NA; J gene: TRBJ2-7; D gene: TRBD1
CDR3 protein: CASSVAGEHTEAFF; CDR3 DNA: TGTGCCAGCAGCGTAGCCGGGGAGCACACTGAAGCTTTCTTT; CDR3 length: 14; V gene: TRBV9; clone size: NA; J gene: TRBJ1-1; D gene: NA
CDR3 protein: CASSPPGTGGISEAFF; CDR3 DNA: TGTGCCAGCAGCCCTCCCGGGACAGGGGGCATTTCTGAAGCTTTCTTT; CDR3 length: 16; V gene: TRBV2; clone size: few; J gene: TRBJ1-1; D gene: TRBD1
CDR3 protein: CASSATGTGRVNEQFF; CDR3 DNA: TGCGCCAGCAGCGCAACCGGGACAGGGCGGGTCAATGAGCAGTTCTTC; CDR3 length: 16; V gene: TRBV5-1; clone size: NA; J gene: TRBJ2-1; D gene: TRBD1
CDR3 protein: CASSLVTGGEQFF; CDR3 DNA: TGTGCCAGCAGCTTAGTTACTGGAGGTGAGCAGTTCTTC; CDR3 length: 13; V gene: TRBV7-2; clone size: NA; J gene: TRBJ2-1; D gene: NA
CDR3 protein: CASSLGAPGAGETQYF; CDR3 DNA: TGTGCCAGCAGCTTAGGGGCCCCAGGGGCTGGGGAGACCCAGTACTTC; CDR3 length: 16; V gene: TRBV11-3; clone size: NA; J gene: TRBJ2-5; D gene: NA
CDR3 protein: CASLWGGPDTGELFF; CDR3 DNA: TGTGCCAGCCTCTGGGGGGGCCCGGACACCGGGGAGCTGTTTTTT; CDR3 length: 15; V gene: TRBV6-5; clone size: NA; J gene: TRBJ2-2; D gene: NA
CDR3 protein: CASSLGDRGGNQPQHF; CDR3 DNA: TGCGCCAGCAGCTTGGGGGACAGGGGCGGCAATCAGCCCCAGCATTTT; CDR3 length: 16; V gene: TRBV5-1; clone size: NA; J gene: TRBJ1-5; D gene: TRBD1
CDR3 protein: CASSQIPGSNTGELFF; CDR3 DNA: TGTGCCAGCAGCCAAATTCCCGGGTCTAACACCGGGGAGCTGTTTTTT; CDR3 length: 16; V gene: TRBV3-1/TRBV3-2; clone size: once; J gene: TRBJ2-2; D gene: NA
CDR3 protein: CSVRRAGGNYGYTF; CDR3 DNA: TGCAGCGTACGCAGGGCAGGGGGTAACTATGGCTACACCTTC; CDR3 length: 14; V gene: TRBV29-1; clone size: few; J gene: TRBJ1-2; D gene: TRBD1
CDR3 protein: CASRTSGGRDTQYF; CDR3 DNA: TGTGCCAGCAGGACTAGCGGGGGGAGGGATACGCAGTATTTT; CDR3 length: 14; V gene: TRBV6-5; clone size: NA; J gene: TRBJ2-3; D gene: TRBD2
CDR3 protein: CASSQWGGGYTF; CDR3 DNA: TGTGCCAGCAGCCAGTGGGGCGGTGGCTACACCTTC; CDR3 length: 12; V gene: TRBV3-1/TRBV3-2; clone size: NA; J gene: TRBJ1-2; D gene: NA
CDR3 protein: CASSQQQGDTGELFF; CDR3 DNA: TGTGCCAGCTCACAACAACAGGGAGACACCGGGGAGCTGTTTTTT; CDR3 length: 15; V gene: TRBV18; clone size: NA; J gene: TRBJ2-2; D gene: NA
CDR3 protein: CASSPSLAGGQETQYF; CDR3 DNA: TGTGCCAGCAGCCCCAGCCTAGCGGGGGGGCAAGAGACCCAGTACTTC; CDR3 length: 16; V gene: TRBV7-8; clone size: NA; J gene: TRBJ2-5; D gene: TRBD2
CDR3 protein: CASSSDRDSNTEAFF; CDR3 DNA: TGTGCCAGCAGCTCGGACAGGGATTCGAACACTGAAGCTTTCTTT; CDR3 length: 15; V gene: TRBV11-3; clone size: NA; J gene: TRBJ1-1; D gene: TRBD1
CDR3 protein: CASSIQGGQNSPLHF; CDR3 DNA: TGCGCCAGCAGCATACAGGGAGGGCAGAATTCACCCCTCCACTTT; CDR3 length: 15; V gene: TRBV5-1; clone size: NA; J gene: TRBJ1-6; D gene: NA
CDR3 protein: CASSPAPGTPNSYYEQYF; CDR3 DNA: TGTGCCAGCAGCCCCGCTCCCGGGACACCCAATAGTTACTACGAGCAGTACTTC; CDR3 length: 18; V gene: TRBV7-9; clone size: NA; J gene: TRBJ2-7; D gene: NA
CDR3 protein: CAISGGLSSYNEQFF; CDR3 DNA: TGTGCCATCAGTGGGGGACTCTCCTCCTACAATGAGCAGTTCTTC; CDR3 length: 15; V gene: TRBV10-3; clone size: NA; J gene: TRBJ2-1; D gene: NA